This T cell receptor beta chain was identified in a study of CD8 T cells in ankylosing spondylitis. Study-level results: Disease-linked clones reportedly showed significant enrichment in matched ankylosing spondylitis synovial fluid. One TCR beta motif, made up of 7 or 8 highly homologous variants, appeared characteristic of ankylosing spondylitis blood. In peripheral blood, disease-linked CD8+ clones occurred at relatively low frequencies.

Libraries for TCR beta were made by quantitative 5'-RACE with molecular barcodes. TCRdb itself ran the 5' RACE reads through MiXCR, one entry per CDR3 protein. The table has 250,000 or so distinct CDR3 sequences, roughly a quarter seen once. To note about this clonotype: What it recognizes is unknown.

V was pared by 3 bases and J by 3 bases, with 12 bases between. The germline V gene has CDR1 DFQATT and CDR2 SNEGSKA (reference sequence). The CDR3 covers 13 residues. The sample consisted of blood, either unsorted or a sorted T cell fraction (not recorded which). This sequence originates from a male donor with ankylosing spondylitis or in good health (not recorded which). The chain uses TRBV20-1 and TRBJ2-7; D is possibly TRBD1 or TRBD2 (5 bases each). CDR3 nucleotide sequence: TGCAGTGCTAGTCCGGGGCAATACTACGAGCAGTACTTC. Its protein product is CSASPGQYYEQYF.